The clone carrying this T cell receptor beta chain has a handful of counts. The sample is drawn from a study of CD8+ T cells in alopecia areata. Across the study: Oral tofacitinib, 5 to 10 mg twice daily, was given in an open-label trial. Patients given treatment had severity scored by the percentage of scalp area affected.

The authors extracted RNA and reverse transcribed it into cDNA as the sequencing template. The protocol was immunoSEQ multiplex PCR, while the TCRdb copy is restricted to in-frame clones and leaves out a portion. The table has about 220,000 clones, 50% to 60% seen once. J was trimmed by 6 bases and V by 6 bases; bases with no gene match: 6. The CDR3 runs to 14 residues. From germline, CDR1 is LNHDA and CDR2 SQIVND (reference sequence). The treatment denotes: oral pan-JAK inhibitor, 5-10 mg twice daily. This TCR was recovered from a human donor with alopecia areata. The chain uses TRBV19 and TRBJ1-2; 11 nucleotides align to TRBD1. The material was CD4+ T cells sorted from blood, obtained at week 4, from a patient treated with tofacitinib. CDR3 protein: CASRLGQGVNGYTF. The CDR3, as DNA: TGTGCCAGTAGGCTGGGACAGGGGGTAAATGGCTACACCTTC. Complete variable domain (other parts from reference TRBV19 and TRBJ1-2): DGGITQSPKYLFRKEGQNVTLSCEQNLNHDAMYWYRQDPGQGLRLIYYSQIVNDFQKGDIAEGYSVSREKKESFPLTVTSAQKNPTAFYLCASRLGQGVNGYTFGSGTRLTVV.